The 19 T cell receptor beta chains presented below share a single source sample, sequenced in a study of shared clonotypes between healthy human individuals. TCRdb keeps only in-frame clones here, not all; method: immunoSEQ multiplex PCR. The sample has about 2.1 million clones; over 85% are singletons. Positive CCR7 selection of CD45RO-negative cells yielded the naive CD8 cells, and terminally differentiated effector memory CD45RA+ cells were excluded. Sequenced: naive CD8+ T cells from PBMCs. The receptors here all came from a man younger than 35 in good health. Some clones in this sample may be carry-over from other donors' samples.

The rearrangement joins TRBV13 to TRBJ2-1; D possibly matches TRBD1 or TRBD2 (5 bases each). CDR3 length: 15 residues. V lost 4 bases to trimming and J lost 7 bases, with 17 bases between them. Germline V CDR1 and CDR2: PRHDT, FYEKMQ (reference sequence). Here the CDR3 DNA reads TGTGCCAGCAGCTCTTTGAGGGGTGGAGGAAATGAGCAGTTCTTC. It codes for CASSSLRGGGNEQFF.

The chain carries TRBV6-4 and TRBJ2-7; D gene ambiguous. Trimming left V 5 bases short and J 3 bases short, with 8 bases between. Germline V CDR1 and CDR2: MRHNA, SNTAGT. The CDR3 is 12 amino acids. The CDR3 loop is CASSSRVYEQYF. The CDR3, as DNA: TGTGCCAGCAGTTCTAGAGTCTACGAGCAGTACTTC.

CDR3 DNA sequence: TGTGCCACCAGCCGGACCCCCCGGGGCTACACCTTC. Translation gives CATSRTPRGYTF. V usage is TRBV15 and J usage is TRBJ1-2; no clear D. Germline assignment: CDR1 LNHNV and CDR2 YYDKDF (reference sequence). This CDR3 is built from 12 residues. V lost 5 bases to trimming and J lost 8 bases, with 12 bases between them. The whole variable domain, filled in from reference TRBV15 and TRBJ1-2, reads DAMVIQNPRYQVTQFGKPVTLSCSQTLNHNVMYWYQQKSSQAPKLLFHYYDKDFNNEADTPDNFQSRRPNTSFCFLDIRSPGLGDTAMYLCATSRTPRGYTFGSGTRLTVV.

Only one count was recorded for this clone. V is TRBV6-5 and J is TRBJ2-5, with TRBD2 matching over 10 bases. CDR1 and CDR2 from the germline V gene are MNHEY and SVGAGI. CDR3 length: 15 residues. The trim removed 4 bases at V and 1 base at J, leaving 3 bases unmatched. The CDR3 is CASSSLAGAQETQYF. CDR3 DNA sequence: TGTGCCAGCAGTTCGCTAGCGGGAGCCCAAGAGACCCAGTACTTC.

The chain uses TRBV30 and TRBJ2-7; D is perhaps TRBD1 (6 bases). CDR3 length equals 18 residues. Trimming took 4 bases from V and 3 from J, leaving 28 bases between them. Germline V lookup: CDR1 GTSNPN, CDR2 SVGIG (reference sequence). This CDR3 reads CAWIPFLDRSTINYEQYF. The CDR3 nucleotides read TGTGCCTGGATTCCCTTCCTCGACAGGTCCACAATCAACTACGAGCAGTACTTC.

This clone was counted once. This chain uses TRBV9 with TRBJ1-2; 9 positions agree with TRBD1. The CDR3 loop spans 16 amino acids. V shed 2 bases and J 3 bases; nucleotides not matched to a gene: 8. CDR1 and CDR2 (germline): SGDLS, YYNGEE. CDR3 DNA: TGTGCCAGCAGCGTGAGCGTCCGGGACAGGGACTATGGCTACACCTTC. This sequence encodes CASSVSVRDRDYGYTF.

The V and J genes are TRBV11-2 and TRBJ1-3, with TRBD1 as a possible D gene (5 bases). V lost 8 bases, J lost 0 bases, and 14 bases lay in between. The CDR3 has 15 amino acids. Germline-derived CDR1 and CDR2 are SGHAT and FQNNGV. CDR3 amino acids: CASSGRDASGNTIYF. The CDR3 DNA is TGTGCCAGCTCGGGGAGGGACGCCTCTGGAAACACCATATATTTT.

This clone showed up just once. The chain carries TRBV7-2 and TRBJ1-4; D gene uncertain. The V gene's germline CDR1 is SGHTA and CDR2 FQGNSA. The CDR3 extends over 13 amino acids. V was trimmed by 2 bases and J by 5 bases, leaving 6 bases between them. The CDR3 DNA reads TGTGCCAGCAGCTTACCCCGAAATGAAAAACTGTTTTTT. As protein: CASSLPRNEKLFF.

The V call is TRBV4-1, the J call TRBJ2-5; the D gene is possibly TRBD2 (6 bases). The germline gives CDR1 MGHRA, CDR2 YSYEKL. V was clipped by 2 bases and J by 5 bases, with 15 bases between them. This CDR3 is 15 amino acids long. The CDR3 region has the DNA TGCGCCAGCAGCCAATGGGGGGTGGGGGTCGAGACCCAGTACTTC. Protein: CASSQWGVGVETQYF.

The CDR3 DNA is TGTGCCAGTAGTTCCGGGACAGGGTGGTTCACCGGGGAGCTGTTTTTT. Translating gives CASSSGTGWFTGELFF. The chain carries TRBV19 and TRBJ2-2, with 9 nucleotides matching TRBD1. The CDR3 is made up of 16 amino acids. With V trimmed by 5 bases and J by 4 bases, 8 bases remained unmatched. CDR1 LNHDA and CDR2 SQIVND come from the germline V gene (reference sequence).

The chain couples TRBV5-4 to TRBJ2-1, with D perhaps matching TRBD1 (6 bases). With 4 bases removed from V and 6 bases from J, the gap between germline ends came to 11 bases. The CDR3 length is 13 residues. The germline V gene has CDR1 SGHNT and CDR2 YYREEE (reference sequence). The CDR3 region is CASSTWTANEQFF. Here the CDR3 DNA reads TGTGCCAGCAGCACCTGGACAGCCAATGAGCAGTTCTTC.

V usage is TRBV27 and J usage is TRBJ2-1; a possible D gene is TRBD2 (7 bases). V lost 5 bases and J lost 7, with 18 bases in between. The CDR3 runs 15 residues. Germline assignment: CDR1 MNHEY and CDR2 SMNVEV (reference sequence). The CDR3 nucleotides read TGTGCCAGCAGTCGCGGGAGAGAGGGGGGAAATGAGCAGTTCTTC. Translating it yields CASSRGREGGNEQFF.

This clone was found once. The V call is TRBV12-5, the J call TRBJ2-3; D not certain. The CDR3 length is 15 residues. Germline V gene data show CDR1 as LGHNT and CDR2 as FRNRAP. V was pared by 1 base and J by 2 bases, with 10 bases between. CDR3 region: CASGLDPEPTDTQYF. Written as DNA, the CDR3 is TGTGCTAGTGGTTTGGATCCTGAGCCCACAGATACGCAGTATTTT.

The V call is TRBV28, the J call TRBJ2-3; maybe TRBD2 (5 bases). With 4 bases removed from V and 8 bases from J, the gap between germline ends came to 13 bases. This CDR3 has 13 amino acids. The germline gives CDR1 MDHEN, CDR2 SYDVKM. The CDR3 reads CASSSSPSRTQYF. The CDR3 bases are TGTGCCAGCAGTTCCTCTCCTAGCCGTACGCAGTATTTT.

V and J are TRBV4-1 and TRBJ2-1; unclear D gene. V lost 0 bases, J lost 8 bases, and 8 bases lay in between. Germline lookup yields CDR1 MGHRA and CDR2 YSYEKL. The CDR3 sequence is 13 residues long. The CDR3 nucleotides are TGCGCCAGCAGCCAAGAACCATTCCATGAGCAGTTCTTC. Translated, it gives CASSQEPFHEQFF.

The V and J genes are TRBV7-2 and TRBJ2-3; 7 nucleotides agree with TRBD2. V was pared by 4 bases and J by 0 bases, with 10 bases of the junction left unmatched. Germline-derived CDR1 and CDR2 are SGHTA and FQGNSA. This CDR3 has 17 residues. CDR3 sequence (DNA): TGTGCCAGCAGCTCCACTAAACTAGCGCGGAGCACAGATACGCAGTATTTT. This gives the protein CASSSTKLARSTDTQYF.

Points on this clone: The same CDR3 can be traced to other DNA sequences in this sample. The rearrangement uses TRBV27 and TRBJ2-7; D possibly uses TRBD1 or TRBD2 (6 bases each). V was cut by 2 bases and J by 5 bases, with 10 bases left in between. This CDR3 region has 13 residues. Germline V gene data show CDR1 as MNHEY and CDR2 as SMNVEV (reference sequence). DNA for the CDR3: TGTGCCAGCAGTTTACGGGGGCCCCACGAGCAGTACTTC. The encoded protein is CASSLRGPHEQYF.

The chain carries TRBV4-1 and TRBJ2-3; no firm D call. The V gene lost 0 bases and the J gene lost 2 bases, with 6 bases spanning the gap. The CDR3 loop spans 14 amino acids. Germline V CDR1 and CDR2: MGHRA, YSYEKL. The DNA for the CDR3 is TGCGCCAGCAGCCAAGACACACTCACAGATACGCAGTATTTT. It yields the protein CASSQDTLTDTQYF.

Regarding this clone: Other DNA sequences in this specimen translate into the identical CDR3. This sequence joins TRBV28 and TRBJ2-3; D is uncertain. The CDR3 spans 13 residues. V lost 2 bases, J lost 3 bases, and 6 bases lay in between. Germline V gene lookup returns CDR1 MDHEN and CDR2 SYDVKM. The CDR3 DNA reads as TGTGCCAGCAGTTTAGAACTAACAGATACGCAGTATTTT. This sequence encodes CASSLELTDTQYF.